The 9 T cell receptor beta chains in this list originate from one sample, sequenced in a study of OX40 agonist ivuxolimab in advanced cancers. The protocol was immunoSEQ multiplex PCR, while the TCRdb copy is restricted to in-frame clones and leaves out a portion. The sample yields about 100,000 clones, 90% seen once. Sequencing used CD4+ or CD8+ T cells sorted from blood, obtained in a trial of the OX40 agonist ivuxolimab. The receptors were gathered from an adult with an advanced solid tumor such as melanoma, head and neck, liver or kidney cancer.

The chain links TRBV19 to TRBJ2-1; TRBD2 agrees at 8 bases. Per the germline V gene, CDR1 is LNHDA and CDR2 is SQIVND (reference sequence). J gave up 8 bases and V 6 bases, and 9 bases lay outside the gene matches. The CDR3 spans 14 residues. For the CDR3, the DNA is TGTGCCAGTAGGAGCGGGAGTATTAGGGATGAGCAGTTCTTC. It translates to CASRSGSIRDEQFF.

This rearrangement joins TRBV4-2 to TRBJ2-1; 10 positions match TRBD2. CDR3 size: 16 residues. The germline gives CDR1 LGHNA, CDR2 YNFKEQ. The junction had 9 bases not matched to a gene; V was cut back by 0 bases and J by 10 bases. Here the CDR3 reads CASSQEAASGRGEQFF. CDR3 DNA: TGTGCCAGCAGCCAAGAGGCGGCTAGCGGGAGAGGCGAGCAGTTCTTC.

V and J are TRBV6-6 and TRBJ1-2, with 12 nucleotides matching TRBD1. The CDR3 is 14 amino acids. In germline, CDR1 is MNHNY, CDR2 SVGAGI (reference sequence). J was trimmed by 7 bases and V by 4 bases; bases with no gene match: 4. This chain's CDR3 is CASSLGDRGLGYTF. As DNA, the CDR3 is TGTGCCAGCAGTTTAGGGGACAGGGGGCTTGGCTACACCTTC.

This CDR3 reads CSVERPGRPYEQYF. The CDR3 coding sequence is TGCAGCGTTGAAAGGCCCGGACGGCCCTACGAGCAGTACTTC. The rearrangement uses TRBV29-1 and TRBJ2-7, with D uncertain. CDR3 length equals 14 residues. V lost 2 bases, J lost 2 bases, and 13 bases lay in between. Germline V lookup: CDR1 SQVTM, CDR2 ANQGSEA.

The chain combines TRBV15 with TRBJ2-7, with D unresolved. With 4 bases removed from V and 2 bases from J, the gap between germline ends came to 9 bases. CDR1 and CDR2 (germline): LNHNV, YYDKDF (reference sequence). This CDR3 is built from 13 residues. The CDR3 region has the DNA TGTGCCACCAGCATTCACGGAGCCTACGAGCAGTACTTC. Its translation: CATSIHGAYEQYF.

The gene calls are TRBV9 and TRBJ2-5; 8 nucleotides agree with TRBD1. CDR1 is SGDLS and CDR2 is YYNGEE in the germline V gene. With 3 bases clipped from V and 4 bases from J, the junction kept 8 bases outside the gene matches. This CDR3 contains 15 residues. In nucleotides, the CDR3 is TGTGCCAGCAGCGCGACAGGGGCGCCACCAGAGACCCAGTACTTC. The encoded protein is CASSATGAPPETQYF.

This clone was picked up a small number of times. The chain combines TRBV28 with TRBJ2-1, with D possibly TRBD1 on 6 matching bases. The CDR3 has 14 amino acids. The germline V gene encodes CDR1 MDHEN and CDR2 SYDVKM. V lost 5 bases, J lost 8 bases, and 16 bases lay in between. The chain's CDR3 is CASSLRRTVDEQFF. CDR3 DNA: TGTGCCAGCAGTCTAAGGCGGACAGTCGATGAGCAGTTCTTC.

In nucleotides, the CDR3 is TGTGCCAGCAGCTTGTTGACTAGCTACAATGAGCAGTTCTTC. Amino acids: CASSLLTSYNEQFF. The rearrangement uses TRBV7-2 and TRBJ2-1; maybe TRBD2 (6 bases). With 3 bases removed from V and 3 bases from J, the gap between germline ends came to 9 bases. This CDR3 comprises 14 residues. CDR1 SGHTA and CDR2 FQGNSA come from the germline V gene.

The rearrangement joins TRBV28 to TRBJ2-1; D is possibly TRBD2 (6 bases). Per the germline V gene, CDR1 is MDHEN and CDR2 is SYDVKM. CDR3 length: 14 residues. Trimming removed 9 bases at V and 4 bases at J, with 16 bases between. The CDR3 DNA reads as TGTGCCAGTACACCGGGACTGGGTTACAATGAGCAGTTCTTC. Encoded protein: CASTPGLGYNEQFF.